The entry below describes one T cell receptor (beta chain). There is no known antigen for this receptor. The input lacks base qualities; no much larger clone sits a single base away. This sample stems from a study of human versus mouse CDR3 diversity and MHC coevolution (dated by TCRdb to about 2017). Background on the whole study: The immunoSEQ assay was reported to detect one in 200,000 T cells and to minimize amplification bias from multiplex PCR. Across mouse and human samples, the number of valid reads per sample ranged from about 0.6 x 10^7 to 1.8 x 10^7. Three healthy volunteer blood donors made up the human cohort, with one aged 30 to 40, one aged 40 to 50 and one aged 60 to 70 at collection. Repertoires of human naive CD4 T cells were used as a reference for TCR selection on multiple MHC II alleles and were compared against human-TCR-locus transgenic mice carrying single MHC II. General findings and caveats noted by the study authors: The largest TCR beta repertoire according to iCHAO1 estimates belonged to humans, at some 1.6 million clonotypes, a result attributed likely to selection by multiple MHC II molecules. Repertoire diversity was not considered directly comparable between humans and mice because human T cells were selected on a handful of MHC II alleles. Most of the three human donors showed the lowest clonal inequality scores among all compared groups. On average, humans had more CDR3 deletions and insertions than mice did, pointing to greater exonuclease and TdT activity.

Fluorescence-activated cell sorting was used to isolate naive CD4 T cells, defined as CD45RO-negative and CD62L-positive, from PBMCs. From each donor, around 50 ml of fresh peripheral blood was taken, and Ficoll density centrifugation was then used to isolate PBMCs. All samples were sorted on a FACSAria III instrument and reached purity above 90%. Genomic DNA was extracted from the sorted cells using the QIAGEN blood and tissue kit and was quantified on a NanoDrop 1000. Using multiplex PCR of genomic DNA, the immunoSEQ platform deep sequenced and quantified the TCR alpha and beta chains. Processing in the source paper ran as follows. IMGT gene and region definitions were used to annotate TCR sequences. Out-of-frame rearrangements served as a stand-in for the preselection repertoire and were compared with in-frame clonotypes. The iCHAO1 estimator provided with the immunoSEQ platform was used to estimate repertoire size. A Gini index, which is based on the Lorenz curve, was applied to in-frame amino acid clonotypes to measure clonal inequality. The intersect function of the R package tcR was used to count shared clonotypes, and the Jaccard index was used to score similarity. Frequencies of V, J and V-J usage were subjected to principal component analysis with the R prcomp function, without normalization. The immuneACCESS repertoire file appears here via TCRdb, limited to in-frame rearrangements. These files lack a portion of the clones; in checked studies, under half of the deficit traces to unresolved V genes, and the cause of the others is not known. V and J calls and clone size come straight from that table; D and trimming were deduced from the DNA. The sample table lists 45,000 to 75,000 clones, roughly 94% of them with a count of one. The ten largest clones capture around 18% of the sample.

The sequencing sample was made of naive CD4+ T cells from blood. Interpreted using the paper, the cell subset or site label stands for: CD45RO-negative CD62L-positive naive CD4 T cells. This TCR came from a person between 60 and 70 years old in good health.

The DNA sequence is as follows: TGTGCCAGCAGCCCCGGACTAGCAATAGATACGCAGTATTTT. It encodes CASSPGLAIDTQYF. The rearrangement combines TRBV7-2 with TRBJ2-3, with 8 middle bases fitting TRBD2. The CDR3 numbers 14 residues from cysteine through phenylalanine. Solely the CDR3 DNA is kept, with 42 bases framed from the first base. V loses 5 bases at its end and J loses 5 bases; junction bases beyond the gene matches: 6. Looking up the germline V gene yields CDR1 SGHTA and CDR2 FQGNSA.